These 6 T cell receptor beta chains share one sample of origin, sequenced in a study of vaccination and CD4 T cells after COVID-19. What these receptors recognize is not known. This sample's treatment: roughly 10-day PBMC culture with coronavirus spike peptide pools or control peptides (ViraFEST assay). Sequenced with the Oncomine TCR Beta short-read assay was DNA taken from cultured CD4+ T cells. Each CDR3 protein is one row after TCRdb ran MiXCR on the PCR reads. The sample has around 18,000 distinct CDR3 sequences; about 35% are singletons. The sample taken for sequencing was cultured CD4+ T cells from blood. The receptors originated from a human donor with COVID-19.

This clonotype turned up a few times. V usage is TRBV20-1 and J usage is TRBJ1-1; possible D gene TRBD1, 6 bases. In germline, CDR1 is DFQATT, CDR2 SNEGSKA (reference sequence). The V end lost 0 bases, the J end lost 6 bases, and 20 bases lay between the germline ends. CDR3 length equals 16 residues. The CDR3 DNA reads as TGCAGTGCTAGAGATCGACAGGCGACAACTTACGCTGAAGCTTTCTTT. Protein product: CSARDRQATTYAEAFF.

V usage is TRBV7-3 and J usage is TRBJ2-2; TRBD2 agrees at 11 bases. Unmatched junction bases numbered 6, after V lost 6 bases and J lost 3 bases. CDR1 and CDR2 (germline): SGHTA, FQGTGA. This CDR3 is built from 16 residues. CDR3 coding DNA: TGTGCCAGCAGACGTAGCGGGGGGGCCGACACCGGGGAGCTGTTTTTT. Encoded protein: CASRRSGGADTGELFF.

The chain links TRBV7-6 to TRBJ2-7; 7 bases are shared with TRBD1. With 0 bases clipped from V and 2 bases from J, the junction kept 10 bases outside the gene matches. This CDR3 spans 17 amino acids. Germline CDR1 and CDR2: SGHVS and FNYEAQ. The CDR3 here is CASSLAASGTVPYEQYF. The CDR3 nucleotides read TGTGCCAGCAGCTTAGCCGCCTCGGGGACAGTCCCCTACGAGCAGTACTTC. Looking up the rest from reference TRBV7-6 and TRBJ2-7 gives the full variable domain: GAGVSQSPRYKVTKRGQDVALRCDPISGHVSLYWYRQALGQGPEFLTYFNYEAQQDKSGLPNDRFSAERPEGSISTLTIQRTEQRDSAMYRCASSLAASGTVPYEQYFGPGTRLTVT.

This rearrangement joins TRBV19 to TRBJ2-2; 7 bases are shared with TRBD1. Trimming at V came to 5 bases and at J to 6 bases, leaving 9 bases not matched to a gene. The CDR3 extends over 15 amino acids. Germline V gene sequence: CDR1 LNHDA, CDR2 SQIVND (reference sequence). The CDR3 sequence: CASSENRGWAGELFF. In DNA form, the CDR3 reads TGTGCCAGTAGTGAAAACAGGGGTTGGGCCGGGGAGCTGTTTTTT.

V is TRBV6-2 or TRBV6-3 and J is TRBJ2-3, with TRBD2 matching over 8 bases. The CDR3 is made up of 15 amino acids. In germline, CDR1 is MNHEY, CDR2 SVGEGT. After removal of 2 bases from V and 1 base from J, the junction contained 2 bases not matched to a gene. The CDR3 loop is CASSYVSGGTDTQYF. CDR3 coding DNA: TGTGCCAGCAGTTACGTTAGCGGGGGCACAGATACGCAGTATTTT.

This clonotype was counted between two and nine times. J is TRBJ2-1 and V is TRBV6-1, with D tentatively TRBD2 (8 bases). The CDR3 is 17 residues long. The V end was cut by 1 base, the J end by 7 bases, with 20 bases between. Per the germline V gene, CDR1 is MNHNS and CDR2 is SASEGT. CDR3 in amino acids: CASSEGQGLGLGNEQFF. The CDR3 DNA sequence: TGTGCCAGCAGTGAAGGACAGGGACTAGGGCTTGGGAATGAGCAGTTCTTC.